The 11 T cell receptor beta chains below were found in one sample sequenced in a study of CD8+CD57+ T cells in acquired aplastic anemia. Both TCR beta VDJ combination and CDR3 sequence profiling were carried out. Genomic DNA was the template for this profiling. TCRdb called the reads again in MiXCR, with one record for every CDR3 protein. The data show roughly 420,000 distinct CDR3 sequences, just under 70% seen once. Sequenced: sorted CD4+, CD8+, or CD8+CD57+ T cells (not recorded which) from PBMCs. These receptors were taken from a human donor in good health, serving as a control.

The chain uses TRBV2 and TRBJ2-7; TRBD2 aligns across 11 bases. Per germline, CDR1 SNHLY and CDR2 FYNNEI. V trimming: 7 bases; J trimming: 3 bases; junction bases outside the gene matches: 5. The CDR3 consists of 14 residues. The CDR3 loop is CASTLAGGNYEQYV. The CDR3 DNA follows: TGTGCCAGCACGTTAGCGGGAGGGAACTACGAGCAGTACGTC.

Of note for this clonotype: As the CDR3 is not closed by the conserved phenylalanine or tryptophan, this likely results from a read error. V and J are TRBV2 and TRBJ1-1; perhaps TRBD1 as D (6 bases). CDR1 and CDR2 (germline): SNHLY, FYNNEI. The CDR3 totals 16 residues. The CDR3 DNA sequence: TGTGCCAGCAGTGTAGCTGCGTACAGGGTTAACACGGAAGCTTTCCTT. Its translation: CASSVAAYRVNTEAFL.

This clonotype appeared many times. The chain is built from TRBV19 and TRBJ1-3, with D unclear. V lost 1 base and J lost 0, with 7 bases in between. Germline CDR1 and CDR2: LNHDA and SQIVND (reference sequence). The CDR3 runs to 15 residues. CDR3 in DNA: TGTGCCAGTAGTATAGGGCGGAGCTCTGGAAACACCATATATTTT. It encodes CASSIGRSSGNTIYF.

The chain couples TRBV12-5 to TRBJ1-6, with 7 bases lining up with TRBD1. Germline CDR1 and CDR2: LGHNT and FRNRAP. V shed 1 base, J shed 9 bases, and the junction held 6 bases outside the gene matches. This CDR3 contains 15 residues. The CDR3 spells CASGLATGRRSPLHF. CDR3 bases: TGTGCTAGTGGTTTGGCGACAGGGCGGCGTTCACCCCTCCACTTT.

This clonotype was picked up many times. This chain joins TRBV6-1 and TRBJ2-1; D is perhaps TRBD2 (5 bases). Germline CDR1 MNHNS, CDR2 SASEGT. V lost 6 bases and J lost 6, with 6 bases in between. This CDR3 comprises 11 residues. The CDR3 loop is CASREVNEQFF. CDR3 DNA sequence: TGTGCCAGCAGGGAGGTCAATGAGCAGTTCTTC.

This sequence joins TRBV7-2 and TRBJ2-5; the match to TRBD1 covers 8 bases. Germline V gene data show CDR1 as SGHTA and CDR2 as FQGNSA. The CDR3 extends over 14 amino acids. Trimming at V came to 6 bases and at J to 4 bases, leaving 7 bases not matched to a gene. The CDR3 loop reads CASRPPGGPETQYF. The DNA for the CDR3 is TGTGCCAGCAGGCCCCCAGGGGGCCCAGAGACCCAGTACTTC.

To note about this clonotype: At one end the junction does not follow the germline gene, possibly because of a read error. The chain combines TRBV10-3 with TRBJ2-5; TRBD1 matches at 11 bases. This CDR3 has 19 amino acids. Germline V CDR1 and CDR2: ENHRY, SYGVKD. CDR3 sequence: CASSWLGQGAIEESETQYF. The CDR3 nucleotides read TGTGCCAGCAGTTGGCTAGGACAGGGGGCTATCGAAGAGTCGGAGACCCAGTACTTC.

This rearrangement joins TRBV15 to TRBJ2-3; 9 bases are a match to TRBD2. Germline trimming cut 8 bases from V and 2 bases from J; bases unmatched to any gene: 5. Germline-derived CDR1 and CDR2 are LNHNV and YYDKDF (reference sequence). The CDR3 spans 14 residues. The CDR3 region is CATSAGGPTDTQYF. The CDR3 DNA sequence: TGTGCCACCTCGGCGGGGGGGCCCACAGATACGCAGTATTTT.

CDR3 region: CASRDSVAGEMFF. The CDR3 nucleotides are TGTGCCAGCAGGGACAGCGTCGCCGGCGAGATGTTTTTT. The chain joins TRBV7-2 to TRBJ2-2, with a possible D match to TRBD1 (6 bases). The V gene lost 6 bases and the J gene lost 15 bases, with 20 bases spanning the gap. Germline V lookup: CDR1 SGHTA, CDR2 FQGNSA. CDR3 length equals 13 residues.

V gene TRBV4-1 combines with J gene TRBJ1-2; no clear D gene. The germline gives CDR1 MGHRA, CDR2 YSYEKL. Trimming removed 7 bases at V and 2 bases at J, with 17 bases between. The length of the CDR3 is 15 residues. The CDR3 bases are TGCGCCAGCACCTTCCAGCCGACGGCGAACTATGGCTACACCTTC. Its protein product is CASTFQPTANYGYTF.

Ten or more counts support this clonotype. The chain couples TRBV11-3 to TRBJ2-5, with 7 positions matching TRBD2. Per germline, CDR1 SGHNT and CDR2 YENEEA. The trim removed 3 bases at V and 2 bases at J, leaving 6 bases unmatched. CDR3 length equals 15 residues. The CDR3 is CASSFGLGGQETQYF. The CDR3 nucleotides read TGTGCCAGCAGCTTTGGATTGGGGGGGCAAGAGACCCAGTACTTC.